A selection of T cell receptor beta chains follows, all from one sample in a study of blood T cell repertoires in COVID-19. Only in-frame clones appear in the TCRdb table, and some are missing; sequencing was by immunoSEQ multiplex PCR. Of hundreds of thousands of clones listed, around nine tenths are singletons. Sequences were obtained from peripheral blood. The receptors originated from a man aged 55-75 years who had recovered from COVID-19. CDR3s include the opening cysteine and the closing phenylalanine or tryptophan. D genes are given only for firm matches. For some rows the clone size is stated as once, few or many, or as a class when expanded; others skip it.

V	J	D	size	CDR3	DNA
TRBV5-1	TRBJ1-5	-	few	CASSPSGRGQPQHF	TGCGCCAGCAGCCCATCGGGGAGGGGGCAGCCCCAGCATTTT
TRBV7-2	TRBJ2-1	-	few	CASSLPGKNEQFF	TGTGCCAGCAGCTTGCCAGGGAAAAATGAGCAGTTCTTC
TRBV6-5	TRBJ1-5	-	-	CASRLTGSNQPQHF	TGTGCCAGCAGACTCACAGGTTCCAATCAGCCCCAGCATTTT
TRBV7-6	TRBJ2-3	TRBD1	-	CASSSGTGSTDTQYF	TGTGCCAGCAGCTCCGGGACAGGGAGCACAGATACGCAGTATTTT
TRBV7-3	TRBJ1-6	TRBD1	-	CASSLRGPTYNSPLHF	TGTGCCAGCAGCCTCAGGGGGCCGACGTATAATTCACCCCTCCACTTT
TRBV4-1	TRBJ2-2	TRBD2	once	CASSQGLAGGRPTGELFF	TGCGCCAGCAGCCAAGGGTTAGCGGGAGGGCGTCCAACCGGGGAGCTGTTTTTT
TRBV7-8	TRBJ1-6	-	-	CASSLGGRSSYNSPLHF	TGTGCCAGCAGCTTAGGGGGGAGGAGCTCCTATAATTCACCCCTCCACTTT
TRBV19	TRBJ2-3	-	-	CASSNPGGTDTQYF	TGTGCCAGTAGTAATCCAGGGGGCACAGATACGCAGTATTTT
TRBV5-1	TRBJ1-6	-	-	CASRPLGENSPLHF	TGCGCCAGTAGGCCGCTTGGGGAGAATTCACCCCTCCACTTT
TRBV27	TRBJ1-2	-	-	CASSFLPLTGDYGYTF	TGTGCCAGCAGTTTTCTACCCCTCACAGGAGACTATGGCTACACCTTC
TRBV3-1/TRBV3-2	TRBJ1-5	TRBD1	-	CASSQAGQGNQPQHF	TGTGCCAGCAGCCAAGCGGGACAGGGTAATCAGCCCCAGCATTTT
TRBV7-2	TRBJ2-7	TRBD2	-	CASSGTSNPSYEQYF	TGTGCCAGCAGCGGGACTAGCAATCCATCCTACGAGCAGTACTTC
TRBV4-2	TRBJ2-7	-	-	CASSQDGLGGRTYEQYF	TGTGCCAGCAGCCAAGACGGTCTCGGAGGGAGAACCTACGAGCAGTACTTC
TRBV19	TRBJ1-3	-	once	CASMARFSGNTIYF	TGTGCCAGTATGGCCAGATTCTCTGGAAACACCATATATTTT
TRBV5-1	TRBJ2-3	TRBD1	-	CASSRGQGATGTDTQYF	TGCGCCAGCAGCCGCGGACAGGGGGCAACCGGCACAGATACGCAGTATTTT
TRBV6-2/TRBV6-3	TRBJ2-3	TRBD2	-	CASSYLAVTDTQYF	TGTGCCAGCAGTTATCTAGCGGTCACAGATACGCAGTATTTT
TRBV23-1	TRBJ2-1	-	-	CASSQFLQYNEQFF	TGCGCCAGCAGTCAATTTCTCCAGTACAATGAGCAGTTCTTC
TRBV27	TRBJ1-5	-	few	CASSPDRNQPQHF	TGTGCCAGCAGTCCCGACAGGAATCAGCCCCAGCATTTT
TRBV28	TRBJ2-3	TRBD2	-	CASSYGGWLAGGTDTQYF	TGTGCCAGCAGCTATGGGGGGTGGCTAGCGGGAGGCACAGATACGCAGTATTTT
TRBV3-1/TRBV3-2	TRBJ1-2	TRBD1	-	CASSQGQGFYGYTF	TGTGCCAGCAGCCAAGGACAGGGTTTTTATGGCTACACCTTC
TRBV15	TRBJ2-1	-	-	CATSRGRDYNEQFF	TGTGCCACCAGCAGAGGGAGGGACTACAATGAGCAGTTCTTC
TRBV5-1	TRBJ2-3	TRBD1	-	CASSFGQGASTDTQYF	TGCGCCAGCAGCTTCGGACAGGGGGCTAGCACAGATACGCAGTATTTT
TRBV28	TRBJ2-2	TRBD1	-	CASNLARATGTGVVGELFF	TGTGCCAGCAACTTGGCGCGGGCTACCGGGACAGGGGTGGTGGGGGAGCTGTTTTTT
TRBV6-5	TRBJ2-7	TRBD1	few	CASRRQTGAHYEQYF	TGTGCCAGCAGAAGGCAGACAGGGGCCCACTACGAGCAGTACTTC
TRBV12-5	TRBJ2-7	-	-	CASGFQTVYEQYF	TGTGCTAGTGGTTTCCAAACGGTCTACGAGCAGTACTTC
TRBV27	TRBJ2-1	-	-	CASSFLAGEQFF	TGTGCCAGCAGTTTCTTGGCGGGTGAGCAGTTCTTC
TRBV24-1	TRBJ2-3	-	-	CATSDLQTTPGTQYF	TGTGCCACCAGTGATTTGCAAACTACCCCAGGGACGCAGTATTTT
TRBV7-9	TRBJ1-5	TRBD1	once	CASSLGQGGGNQPQHF	TGTGCCAGCAGCTTAGGACAGGGCGGGGGCAATCAGCCCCAGCATTTT
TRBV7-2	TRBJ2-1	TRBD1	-	CASRLTGSGEQFF	TGTGCCAGCAGATTGACAGGGTCGGGTGAGCAGTTCTTC
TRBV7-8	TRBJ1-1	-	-	CASSQLSRQGTEAFF	TGTGCCAGCAGCCAGTTGTCAAGGCAGGGCACTGAAGCTTTCTTT
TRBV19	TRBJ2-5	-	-	CASTAEGRRETQYF	TGTGCCAGTACGGCAGAGGGAAGGCGAGAGACCCAGTACTTC
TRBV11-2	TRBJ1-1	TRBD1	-	CASSLTDRGKAFF	TGTGCCAGCAGCCTAACGGACAGGGGGAAAGCTTTCTTT
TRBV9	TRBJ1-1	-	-	CASSVGAGMGTEAFF	TGTGCCAGCAGCGTAGGGGCAGGGATGGGGACTGAAGCTTTCTTT
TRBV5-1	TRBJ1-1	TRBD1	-	CASSLAGQGAVTEAFF	TGCGCCAGCAGCTTAGCGGGACAGGGGGCGGTAACTGAAGCTTTCTTT
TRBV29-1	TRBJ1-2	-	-	CSVGDSVYGYTF	TGCAGCGTTGGCGACAGCGTCTATGGCTACACCTTC
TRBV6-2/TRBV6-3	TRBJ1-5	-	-	CASSYSSRFGQPQHF	TGTGCCAGCAGTTACTCGTCCAGGTTTGGTCAGCCCCAGCATTTT
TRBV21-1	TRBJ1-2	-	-	CASSSKDYGDYTF	TGTGCCAGCAGCTCGAAGGACTACGGTGACTACACCTTC
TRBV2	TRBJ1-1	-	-	CASSEGRMNTEAFF	TGTGCCAGCAGTGAAGGCAGGATGAACACTGAAGCTTTCTTT
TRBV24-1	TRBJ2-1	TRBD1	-	CATSGSDRGSNNEQFF	TGTGCCACCAGTGGGTCGGACAGGGGTTCTAACAATGAGCAGTTCTTC
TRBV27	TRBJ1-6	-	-	CASSSPTKGRGSPLHF	TGTGCCAGCAGTTCACCGACAAAGGGAAGGGGATCACCCCTCCACTTT
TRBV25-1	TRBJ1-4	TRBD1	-	CASSFGTGANSEKLFF	TGTGCCAGCTCCTTTGGGACAGGTGCCAATAGTGAAAAACTGTTTTTT
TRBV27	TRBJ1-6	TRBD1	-	CASRTPGTGNNSPLHF	TGTGCCAGCAGGACGCCGGGGACAGGGAATAATTCACCCCTCCACTTT
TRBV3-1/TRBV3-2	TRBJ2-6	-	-	CASSLRRQGGTGANVLTF	TGTGCCAGCAGCCTCAGAAGACAGGGAGGAACTGGGGCCAACGTCCTGACTTTC
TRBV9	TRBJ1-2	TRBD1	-	CASSFSDREVGYTF	TGTGCCAGCAGCTTCTCGGACAGGGAGGTGGGCTACACCTTC